Below are 17 T cell receptor beta chains sequenced from a single sample in a study of T cells in Graves' hyperthyroidism and ophthalmopathy. RNA transcripts served as the template for amplifying TCR beta CDR3 regions. The TCR CDR3 was amplified in a first-round RT-PCR using the HTBI primer set. Using its own MiXCR run on the multiplex PCR reads, TCRdb lists one record per CDR3 protein. The sample lists about 300,000 distinct CDR3 sequences, approximately 18% occurring once. Source material: blood. The source is a man aged 50-60 years with Graves' ophthalmopathy.

In its sample, this clonotype was seen a few times. The J gene is TRBJ1-1, the V gene TRBV28, with D unclear. The V gene lost 5 bases and the J gene lost 3 bases, with 13 bases spanning the gap. This CDR3 has 14 amino acids. Germline CDR1 MDHEN, CDR2 SYDVKM. DNA of the CDR3: TGTGCCAGCAGTCCACCACACACCGACACTGAAGCTTTCTTT. It encodes CASSPPHTDTEAFF.

In this sample, this clonotype turned up a few times. CDR3 in amino acids: CASSVGNLGNEQFF. In DNA, the CDR3 is TGTGCCAGCAGTGTGGGAAACCTCGGCAATGAGCAGTTCTTC. V and J are TRBV6-1 and TRBJ2-1; D unresolved. Germline V gene sequence: CDR1 MNHNS, CDR2 SASEGT. The CDR3 runs to 14 residues. V shed 4 bases and J shed 6 bases, with 13 bases lying between them.

This clonotype was counted between two and nine times. The V gene is TRBV6-1, the J gene TRBJ2-1, with D tentatively TRBD1 or TRBD2 (5 bases each). There are 13 residues in the CDR3. Per the germline V gene, CDR1 is MNHNS and CDR2 is SASEGT. Deletions cut 7 bases from V and 7 bases from J, with 14 bases between. CDR3 residues: CASKGPLGNEQFF. CDR3 DNA sequence: TGTGCCAGCAAGGGACCCCTAGGGAATGAGCAGTTCTTC.

This clonotype appeared a few times. The chain has TRBV14 and TRBJ2-1; D gene ambiguous. The V end was cut by 3 bases, the J end by 5 bases, with 14 bases between. Germline CDR1 SGHDN, CDR2 FVKESK. The CDR3 covers 15 residues. CDR3 amino acids: CASSHPRSINNEQFF. The CDR3 DNA reads TGTGCCAGCAGCCACCCGCGATCTATAAACAATGAGCAGTTCTTC.

The rearrangement uses TRBV7-2 and TRBJ1-1; TRBD1 aligns across 10 bases. V was clipped by 4 bases and J by 5 bases; unmatched bases: 7. From germline, CDR1 is SGHTA and CDR2 FQGNSA. CDR3 length equals 15 residues. This chain's CDR3 is CASSSMGQGRTEAFF. The CDR3 region has the DNA TGTGCCAGCAGCTCGATGGGACAGGGGAGGACTGAAGCTTTCTTT.

This clonotype showed up just a few times. This rearrangement joins TRBV20-1 to TRBJ1-2, with 10 nucleotides matching TRBD1. The CDR3 runs to 16 residues. J gave up 8 bases and V 0 bases, and 12 bases lay outside the gene matches. Per germline, CDR1 DFQATT and CDR2 SNEGSKA (reference sequence). The CDR3 is CSARDPKKTGGGGYTF. In DNA form, the CDR3 reads TGCAGTGCTAGAGATCCCAAAAAGACAGGGGGCGGCGGCTACACCTTC.

This clonotype has ten or more counts. The V gene is TRBV11-2, the J gene TRBJ2-7; no definite D call. V lost 5 bases, J lost 7 bases, and 15 bases lay in between. Germline V lookup: CDR1 SGHAT, CDR2 FQNNGV. The CDR3 is 13 residues long. The CDR3 nucleotides are TGTGCCAGCAGCCAATCGTCCTATGGGGAGCAGTACTTC. Its translation is CASSQSSYGEQYF.

The rearrangement joins TRBV19 to TRBJ2-4, with a tentative D call TRBD1 (6 bases). CDR3 length: 15 amino acids. Germline assignment: CDR1 LNHDA and CDR2 SQIVND (reference sequence). Trimming pared 7 bases from V and 1 base from J, leaving 14 bases between. The CDR3 region has the DNA TGTGCCAGTATGGACAGCCCGGGGGCCAAAAACATTCAGTACTTC. Protein sequence: CASMDSPGAKNIQYF.

The chain is built from TRBV15 and TRBJ2-7, with D perhaps assigned TRBD1 or TRBD2 (5 bases each). Germline-derived CDR1 and CDR2 are LNHNV and YYDKDF (reference sequence). Between the trimmed V and J ends, which lost 4 bases and 4 bases, there was a span of 14 bases. The CDR3 is made up of 14 amino acids. The chain's CDR3 is CATSTGARGYEQYF. CDR3 DNA: TGTGCCACCAGCACCGGCGCGAGGGGTTACGAGCAGTACTTC.

The chain carries TRBV11-3 and TRBJ2-3, with D unresolved. The germline CDR1 and CDR2 sequences are SGHNT and YENEEA. V was clipped by 0 bases and J by 2 bases, with 6 bases between them. This CDR3 contains 14 residues. CDR3 protein: CASSLDGTTDTQYF. CDR3 nucleotides: TGTGCCAGCAGCTTAGACGGAACCACAGATACGCAGTATTTT.

This clonotype appeared a few times. The chain combines TRBV6-1 with TRBJ1-2; 9 nucleotides agree with TRBD1. Germline V gives CDR1 MNHNS, CDR2 SASEGT. The CDR3 extends over 15 amino acids. V lost 5 bases, J lost 4 bases, and 8 bases stayed unmatched. In nucleotides, the CDR3 is TGTGCCAGCAGTAACGAACAGGGGGCTGGCTATGGCTACACCTTC. Translated: CASSNEQGAGYGYTF.

The table lists this clonotype with a few counts. The chain joins TRBV6-1 to TRBJ2-1; the D is unclear. Trimming took off 6 bases at V and 5 bases at J, with 20 bases between the two ends. Germline V gene sequence: CDR1 MNHNS, CDR2 SASEGT. This CDR3 has 16 residues. CDR3 sequence reads: CASRYGPVINNNEQFF. The CDR3 DNA sequence: TGTGCCAGCAGATACGGGCCAGTGATAAACAACAATGAGCAGTTCTTC.

This clonotype was detected ten times or more. The chain is built from TRBV15 and TRBJ2-7; TRBD2 aligns across 11 bases. This CDR3 region has 14 residues. CDR1 is LNHNV and CDR2 is YYDKDF in the germline V gene (reference sequence). V lost 5 bases to trimming and J lost 5 bases; unmatched junction nucleotides: 5. This CDR3 is CATSRSGRADEQYF. In DNA form, the CDR3 reads TGTGCCACCAGCCGTAGCGGGAGGGCCGACGAGCAGTACTTC.

Of note for this clonotype: This may come from a read error, since a much larger clone is one base off. This chain uses TRBV5-1 with TRBJ2-1, with a possible D match to TRBD2 (5 bases). Germline loops: CDR1 SGHRS, CDR2 YFSETQ. Trimming took off 4 bases at V and 0 bases at J, with 14 bases between the two ends. The CDR3 length is 16 residues. The CDR3 DNA follows: TGCGCCAGCAGCGTGTCACTTGGGAGCTCCTACAATGAGCAGTTCTTC. Amino acid sequence: CASSVSLGSSYNEQFF.

Comment on this clonotype: A much larger clone is a single base away; this may be a read error. V is TRBV20-1 and J is TRBJ2-7; TRBD2 aligns across 9 bases. The DNA end favors TRBJ2-1, so the J call may be wrong. CDR1 is DFQATT and CDR2 is SNEGSKA in the germline V gene (reference sequence). The CDR3 contains 13 residues. CDR3 amino acids: CSAYSGSSYEQFF. CDR3 DNA sequence: TGCAGTGCTTATAGCGGGAGTTCCTACGAGCAGTTCTTC.

This clonotype showed up many times. This chain connects TRBV7-9 to TRBJ2-5, with D possibly matching TRBD2 (5 bases). This CDR3 is 16 amino acids long. V was clipped by 4 bases and J by 5 bases, with 20 bases between them. CDR1 is SEHNR, CDR2 FQNEAQ, per germline (reference sequence). The CDR3 reads CASSSLRGGRRETQYF. Here the CDR3 DNA reads TGTGCCAGCAGCTCATTACGAGGAGGTAGACGGGAGACCCAGTACTTC.

Regarding this clonotype: At one end the junction does not follow the germline gene, possibly because of a read error. The chain has TRBV7-7 and TRBJ2-7; D gene uncertain. CDR1 is SSHAT and CDR2 is FNYEAQ in the germline V gene (reference sequence). This CDR3 region has 13 residues. This chain's CDR3 is CASSLAEAGEQYF. DNA of the CDR3: TGTGCTAGCAGCTTAGCTGAGGCTGGCGAGCAGTACTTC.